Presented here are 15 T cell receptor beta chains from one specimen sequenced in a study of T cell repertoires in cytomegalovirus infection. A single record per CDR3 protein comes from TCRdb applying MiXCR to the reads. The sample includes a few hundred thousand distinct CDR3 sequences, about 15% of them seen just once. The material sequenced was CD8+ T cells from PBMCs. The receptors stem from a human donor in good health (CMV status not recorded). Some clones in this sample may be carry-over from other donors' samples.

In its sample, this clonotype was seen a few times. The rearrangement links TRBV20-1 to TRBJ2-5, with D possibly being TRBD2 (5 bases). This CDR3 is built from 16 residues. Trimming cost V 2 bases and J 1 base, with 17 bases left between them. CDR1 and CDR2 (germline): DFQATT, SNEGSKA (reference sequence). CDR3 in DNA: TGCAGTGCTAGACCCGGGGAGAGAGATACCCAAGAGACCCAGTACTTC. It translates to CSARPGERDTQETQYF.

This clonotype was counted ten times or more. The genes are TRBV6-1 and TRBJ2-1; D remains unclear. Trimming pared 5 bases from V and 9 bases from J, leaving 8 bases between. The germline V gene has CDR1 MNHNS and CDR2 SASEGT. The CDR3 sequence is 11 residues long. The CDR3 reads CASSINREQFF. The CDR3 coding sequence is TGTGCCAGCAGTATCAATCGTGAGCAGTTCTTC.

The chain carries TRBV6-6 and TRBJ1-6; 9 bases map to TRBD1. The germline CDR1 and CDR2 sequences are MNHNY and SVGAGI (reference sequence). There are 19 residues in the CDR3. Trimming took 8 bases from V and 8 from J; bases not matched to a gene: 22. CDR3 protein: CASLDLIVDRGFLDSPLHF. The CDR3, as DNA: TGTGCCAGCCTCGATCTAATCGTTGACAGGGGGTTTCTTGATTCACCCCTCCACTTT.

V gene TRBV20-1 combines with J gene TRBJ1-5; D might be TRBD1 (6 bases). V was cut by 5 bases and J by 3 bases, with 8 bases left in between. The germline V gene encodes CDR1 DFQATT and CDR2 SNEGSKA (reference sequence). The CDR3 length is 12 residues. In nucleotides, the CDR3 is TGCAGTGCTGACAGGCCCAATCAGCCCCAGCATTTT. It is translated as CSADRPNQPQHF.

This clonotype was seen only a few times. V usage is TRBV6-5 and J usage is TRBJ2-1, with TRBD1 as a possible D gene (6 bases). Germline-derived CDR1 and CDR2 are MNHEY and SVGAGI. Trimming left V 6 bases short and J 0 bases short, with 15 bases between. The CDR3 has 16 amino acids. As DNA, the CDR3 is TGTGCCAGCAGCAACGGACAGCCGAGCTCCTACAATGAGCAGTTCTTC. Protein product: CASSNGQPSSYNEQFF.

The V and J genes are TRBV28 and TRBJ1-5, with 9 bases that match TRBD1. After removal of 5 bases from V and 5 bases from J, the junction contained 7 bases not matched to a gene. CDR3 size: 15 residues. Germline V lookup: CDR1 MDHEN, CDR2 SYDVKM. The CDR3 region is CASSHTGGSHQPQHF. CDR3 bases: TGTGCCAGCAGTCATACAGGGGGCTCTCATCAGCCCCAGCATTTT.

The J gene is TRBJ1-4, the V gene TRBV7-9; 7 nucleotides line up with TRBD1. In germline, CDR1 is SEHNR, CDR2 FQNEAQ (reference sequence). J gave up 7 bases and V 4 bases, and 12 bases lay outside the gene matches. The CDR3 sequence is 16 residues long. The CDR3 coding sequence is TGTGCCAGCAGCTCCCCAGGGGGGCGCGGCGCTGAAAAACTGTTTTTT. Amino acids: CASSSPGGRGAEKLFF.

The CDR3 loop reads CASSSYRATEAFF. CDR3 coding DNA: TGCGCCAGCAGCTCATACAGGGCCACTGAAGCTTTCTTT. The chain joins TRBV4-3 to TRBJ1-1, with D possibly TRBD1 on 6 matching bases. This CDR3 is built from 13 residues. The germline V gene encodes CDR1 LGHNA and CDR2 YSLEER. V lost 5 bases and J lost 4, with 11 bases in between.

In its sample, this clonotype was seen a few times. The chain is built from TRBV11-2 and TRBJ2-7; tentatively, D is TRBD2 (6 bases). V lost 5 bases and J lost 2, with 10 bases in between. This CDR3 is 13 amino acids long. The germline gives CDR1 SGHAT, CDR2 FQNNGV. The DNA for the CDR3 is TGTGCCAGCAGCGGGCGGGATACCTACGAGCAGTACTTC. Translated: CASSGRDTYEQYF.

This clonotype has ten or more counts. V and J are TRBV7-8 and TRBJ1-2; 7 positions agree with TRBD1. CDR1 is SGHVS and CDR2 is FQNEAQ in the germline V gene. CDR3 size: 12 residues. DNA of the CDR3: TGTGGGGTGGGCAGGGGGAACTATGGCTACACCTTC. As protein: CGVGRGNYGYTF.

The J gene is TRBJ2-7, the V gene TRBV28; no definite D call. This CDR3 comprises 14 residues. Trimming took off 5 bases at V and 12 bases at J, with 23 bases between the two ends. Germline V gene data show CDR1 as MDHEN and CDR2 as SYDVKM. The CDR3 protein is CASSRIAGSFGWYF. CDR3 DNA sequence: TGTGCCAGCAGTAGGATCGCCGGGTCCTTTGGTTGGTACTTC.

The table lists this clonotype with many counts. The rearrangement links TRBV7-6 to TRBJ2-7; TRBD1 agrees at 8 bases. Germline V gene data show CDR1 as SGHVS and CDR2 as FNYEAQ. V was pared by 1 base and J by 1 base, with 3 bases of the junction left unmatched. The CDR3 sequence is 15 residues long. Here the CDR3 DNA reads TGTGCCAGCAGCTTAGAAGGACAGGGTTCCTACGAGCAGTACTTC. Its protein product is CASSLEGQGSYEQYF.

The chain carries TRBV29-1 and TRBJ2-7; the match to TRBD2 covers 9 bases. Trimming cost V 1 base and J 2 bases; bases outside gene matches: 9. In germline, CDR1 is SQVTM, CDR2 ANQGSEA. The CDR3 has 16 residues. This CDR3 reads CSVEGRAGGDTYEQYF. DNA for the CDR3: TGCAGCGTTGAAGGGCGAGCGGGGGGCGATACCTACGAGCAGTACTTC.

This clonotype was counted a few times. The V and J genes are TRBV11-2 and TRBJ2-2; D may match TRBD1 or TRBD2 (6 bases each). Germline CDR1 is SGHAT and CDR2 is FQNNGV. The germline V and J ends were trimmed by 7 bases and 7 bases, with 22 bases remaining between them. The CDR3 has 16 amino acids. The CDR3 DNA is TGTGCCAGCACCCTCTCAGTCGGGGGCCTAATCGGGGAGCTGTTTTTT. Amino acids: CASTLSVGGLIGELFF.

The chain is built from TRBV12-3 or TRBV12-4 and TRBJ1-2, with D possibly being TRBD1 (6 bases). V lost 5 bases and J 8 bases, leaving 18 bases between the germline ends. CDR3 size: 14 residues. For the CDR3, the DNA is TGTGCCAGCAGTCCGTACAGGGAGTCGGAAGGCTACACCTTC. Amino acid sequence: CASSPYRESEGYTF.